A single sample gave rise to the 32 T cell receptor beta chains below, sequenced in a study of T cells expressing NK-cell markers. TCRdb re-called the 5' RACE reads and shows each CDR3 protein once, DNA omitted. The ten most abundant clones cover roughly a tenth of a sample with 300,000 to 500,000 distinct CDR3 sequences. The sequenced sample was blood T cells: a sorted CD56 or NKG2C T cell subset, CD4+ or CD8+ T cells, or bulk PBMC T cells (not recorded which). These receptors all stem from a woman between 50 and 59 years old in good health.

The rearrangement uses TRBV12-3 or TRBV12-4 and TRBJ2-3; without DNA, the TCRdb call of TRBD1 cannot be checked. The CDR3 loop spans 15 amino acids. This chain's CDR3 is CASTYSGAPTDTQYF.

The chain carries TRBV7-8 and TRBJ2-1; TCRdb selects TRBD2, and the lack of DNA leaves this call unchecked. The CDR3 contains 17 residues. Germline CDR1 is SGHVS and CDR2 is FQNEAQ. This CDR3 is CASSSSVGLARVNEQFF.

The chain couples TRBV29-1 to TRBJ2-1; the TCRdb call, TRBD1, lacks DNA for checking. CDR1 is SQVTM and CDR2 is ANQGSEA in the germline V gene. The CDR3 sequence is 12 residues long. This CDR3 reads CSVVGGHNEQFF.

The CDR3 sequence is CASSSASNYGYTF. This sequence joins TRBV6-6 and TRBJ1-2. Germline V gene data show CDR1 as MNHNY and CDR2 as SVGAGI (reference sequence). This CDR3 contains 13 residues.

CDR3 sequence: CASTLRLAGDWETQYF. This chain joins TRBV12-3 or TRBV12-4 and TRBJ2-5; the TCRdb D gene call, TRBD2, has no DNA to confirm it. This CDR3 is built from 16 residues.

This rearrangement joins TRBV5-1 to TRBJ2-2. Germline lookup yields CDR1 SGHRS and CDR2 YFSETQ. The CDR3 is 14 residues long. The CDR3 sequence is CASSLFTNTGELFF.

The chain uses TRBV5-1 and TRBJ2-1; no DNA is available, so the TRBD1 call from TCRdb remains unchecked. The length of the CDR3 is 13 residues. Germline CDR1 SGHRS, CDR2 YFSETQ. CDR3 in amino acids: CASSPLRGNEQFF.

The chain combines TRBV6-5 with TRBJ2-5; absent DNA, TCRdb's TRBD1 call cannot be checked. The germline V gene encodes CDR1 MNHEY and CDR2 SVGAGI. The CDR3 is made up of 16 amino acids. CDR3 in amino acids: CASLLGPGTGQETQYF.

The rearrangement joins TRBV27 to TRBJ2-1. Per the germline V gene, CDR1 is MNHEY and CDR2 is SMNVEV (reference sequence). The CDR3 has 14 residues. The CDR3 loop is CASSLVAGTGEQFF.

The chain combines TRBV7-2 with TRBJ1-2. This CDR3 has 13 amino acids. Germline CDR1 SGHTA, CDR2 FQGNSA. This chain's CDR3 is CASSLVSGQGYTF. Filled out from reference TRBV7-2 and TRBJ1-2, the complete variable domain reads GAGVSQSPSNKVTEKGKDVELRCDPISGHTALYWYRQSLGQGLEFLIYFQGNSAPDKSGLPSDRFSAERTGGSVSTLTIQRTQQEDSAVYLCASSLVSGQGYTFGSGTRLTVV.

This chain connects TRBV20-1 to TRBJ2-5; TCRdb designates TRBD1, a call that cannot be tested without DNA. Looked up from germline, CDR1 is DFQATT and CDR2 is SNEGSKA (reference sequence). CDR3 length: 13 residues. The CDR3 reads CSARRGKGETQYF.

The chain combines TRBV12-3 or TRBV12-4 with TRBJ1-1. This CDR3 contains 14 residues. CDR3 region: CASSPIAANTEAFF.

The V and J genes are TRBV12-3 or TRBV12-4 and TRBJ2-5; TCRdb names TRBD2, which stays unverified in the absence of DNA. The length of the CDR3 is 16 residues. CDR3 protein: CASTGVAGGPQETQYF.

The CDR3 protein is CASSSPVRSGELFF. The chain carries TRBV11-2 and TRBJ2-2. The CDR3 has 14 amino acids. The germline V gene encodes CDR1 SGHAT and CDR2 FQNNGV.

The chain employs TRBV5-1 and TRBJ2-1; as DNA is missing, the TRBD1 call by TCRdb cannot be tested. Germline assignment: CDR1 SGHRS and CDR2 YFSETQ. The CDR3 runs 14 residues. CDR3 loop: CASSLVSGPNEQFF.

V usage is TRBV27 and J usage is TRBJ2-1; the D call of TRBD1 rests on TCRdb alone, since no DNA is present to check it. Per the germline V gene, CDR1 is MNHEY and CDR2 is SMNVEV (reference sequence). This CDR3 has 15 residues. The CDR3 sequence is CASSLTGDGYNEQFF.

The CDR3 loop reads CASRRAGGLYEQFF. The V call is TRBV12-3 or TRBV12-4, the J call TRBJ2-1; TCRdb's D call of TRBD2 is untestable without DNA. The CDR3 has 14 amino acids.

The chain uses TRBV20-1 and TRBJ2-4; as DNA is missing, the TRBD2 call by TCRdb cannot be tested. The CDR3 has 16 amino acids. Per germline, CDR1 DFQATT and CDR2 SNEGSKA (reference sequence). CDR3: CSAKFPGLVVKNIQYF.

The chain uses TRBV12-3 or TRBV12-4 and TRBJ2-3; the TCRdb call, TRBD2, lacks DNA for checking. This CDR3 has 15 residues. The chain's CDR3 is CASEGLAGAGDTQYF.

The CDR3 loop is CASSFSPLAGGNTIYF. This chain uses TRBV11-2 with TRBJ1-3; the D call of TRBD1 rests on TCRdb alone, since no DNA is present to check it. The CDR3 covers 16 residues. Germline CDR1 SGHAT, CDR2 FQNNGV.

The chain has TRBV11-3 and TRBJ2-1; absent DNA, TCRdb's TRBD2 call cannot be checked. CDR3 length: 18 amino acids. Germline CDR1 and CDR2: SGHNT and YENEEA. CDR3 sequence reads: CASSPGLAQFGSYNEQFF.

V is TRBV7-2 and J is TRBJ2-1. This CDR3 contains 15 residues. Germline lookup yields CDR1 SGHTA and CDR2 FQGNSA. This CDR3 is CASSFQWTLGNEQFF.

The rearrangement joins TRBV7-2 to TRBJ2-7; no DNA is available, so the TRBD2 call from TCRdb remains unchecked. Germline CDR1 and CDR2: SGHTA and FQGNSA. This CDR3 is built from 17 residues. The CDR3 here is CASSLDLSSGRVYEQYF.

The chain uses TRBV25-1 and TRBJ2-3; TCRdb's D call of TRBD1 is untestable without DNA. CDR3 length equals 14 residues. CDR1 and CDR2 (germline): MGHDK, SYGVNS. The CDR3 loop is CASKGSGGTDTQYF. Complete variable domain (other parts from reference TRBV25-1 and TRBJ2-3): EADIYQTPRYLVIGTGKKITLECSQTMGHDKMYWYQQDPGMELHLIHYSYGVNSTEKGDLSSESTVSRIRTEHFPLTLESARPSHTSQYLCASKGSGGTDTQYFGPGTRLTVL.

The chain is built from TRBV20-1 and TRBJ2-3; TCRdb calls TRBD2, which cannot be checked without DNA. The CDR3 consists of 14 residues. Germline V lookup: CDR1 DFQATT, CDR2 SNEGSKA (reference sequence). This chain's CDR3 is CSARGGRAGNTQYF.

J is TRBJ2-7 and V is TRBV3-1; the TCRdb D gene call, TRBD2, has no DNA to confirm it. The CDR3 length is 16 residues. The germline CDR1 and CDR2 sequences are LGHDT and YNNKEL (reference sequence). The CDR3 protein is CASSQEGLGPVYEQYF.

J is TRBJ2-5 and V is TRBV15; TCRdb gives TRBD2 as the D gene, but with no DNA this cannot be confirmed. Germline loops: CDR1 LNHNV, CDR2 YYDKDF (reference sequence). The CDR3 runs to 17 residues. CDR3: CATSGPGWTSGRQTQYF.

V usage is TRBV12-5 and J usage is TRBJ2-1; TCRdb indicates TRBD1, and absent DNA this call remains unverified. There are 15 residues in the CDR3. Germline values: CDR1 LGHNT, CDR2 FRNRAP. This CDR3 is CASGLGQGAFDEQFF. Full variable domain (rest looked up from reference TRBV12-5 and TRBJ2-1): DARVTQTPRHKVTEMGQEVTMRCQPILGHNTVFWYRQTMMQGLELLAYFRNRAPLDDSGMPKDRFSAEMPDATLATLKIQPSEPRDSAVYFCASGLGQGAFDEQFFGPGTRLTVL.

CDR3 loop: CASSEREAITDTQYF. The chain is built from TRBV6-4 and TRBJ2-3; TCRdb proposes TRBD2, but this gene call is untestable without DNA. The CDR3 has 15 residues. Germline V lookup: CDR1 MRHNA, CDR2 SNTAGT.

The chain uses TRBV12-3 or TRBV12-4 and TRBJ2-6; TCRdb's D gene call, TRBD1, goes unchecked for lack of DNA. This CDR3 has 18 residues. The CDR3 loop is CASSLTGQRIPGANVLTF.

This chain joins TRBV7-8 and TRBJ2-3; checking the TCRdb D call of TRBD2 is not possible without DNA. Germline-derived CDR1 and CDR2 are SGHVS and FQNEAQ. The CDR3 length is 17 residues. The CDR3 protein is CASSFWGRAGAADTQYF. The full variable domain, in which reference TRBV7-8 and TRBJ2-3 provide the parts outside the CDR3, is GAGVSQSPRYKVAKRGQDVALRCDPISGHVSLFWYQQALGQGPEFLTYFQNEAQLDKSGLPSDRFFAERPEGSVSTLKIQRTQQEDSAVYLCASSFWGRAGAADTQYFGPGTRLTVL.

The chain carries TRBV12-3 or TRBV12-4 and TRBJ2-3; TCRdb calls TRBD1, which cannot be checked without DNA. CDR3 length: 14 amino acids. The CDR3 sequence: CASSPPGQGDTQYF.